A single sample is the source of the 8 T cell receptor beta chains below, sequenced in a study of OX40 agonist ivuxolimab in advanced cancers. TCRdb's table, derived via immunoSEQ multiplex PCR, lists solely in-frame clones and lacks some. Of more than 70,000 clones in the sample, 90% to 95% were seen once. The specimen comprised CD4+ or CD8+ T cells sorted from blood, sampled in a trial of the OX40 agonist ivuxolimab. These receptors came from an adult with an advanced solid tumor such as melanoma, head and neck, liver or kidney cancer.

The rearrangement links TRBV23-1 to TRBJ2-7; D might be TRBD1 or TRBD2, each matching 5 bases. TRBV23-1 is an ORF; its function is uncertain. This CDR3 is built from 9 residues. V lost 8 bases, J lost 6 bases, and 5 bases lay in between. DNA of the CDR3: TGCGCCAGCGGGGGCGAGCAGTACTTC. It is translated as CASGGEQYF.

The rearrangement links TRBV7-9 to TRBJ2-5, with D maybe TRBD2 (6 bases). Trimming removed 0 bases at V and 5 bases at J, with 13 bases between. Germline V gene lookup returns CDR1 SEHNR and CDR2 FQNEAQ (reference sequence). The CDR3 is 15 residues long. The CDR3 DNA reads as TGTGCCAGCAGCTTAGCGCTCGGGGGTCGTGAGACCCAGTACTTC. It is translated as CASSLALGGRETQYF.

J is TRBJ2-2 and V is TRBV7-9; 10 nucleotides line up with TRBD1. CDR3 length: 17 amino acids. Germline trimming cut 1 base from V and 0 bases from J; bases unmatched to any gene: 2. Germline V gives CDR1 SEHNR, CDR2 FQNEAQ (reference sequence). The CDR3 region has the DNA TGTGCCAGCAGCTTAGTGGGGACAGGGGCGAACACCGGGGAGCTGTTTTTT. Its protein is CASSLVGTGANTGELFF.

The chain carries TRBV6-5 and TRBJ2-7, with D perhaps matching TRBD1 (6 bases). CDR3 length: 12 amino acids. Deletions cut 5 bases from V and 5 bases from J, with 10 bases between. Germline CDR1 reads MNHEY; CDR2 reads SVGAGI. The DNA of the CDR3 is TGTGCCAGCAGTCCGGACAGTCACGAGCAGTACTTC. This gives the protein CASSPDSHEQYF.

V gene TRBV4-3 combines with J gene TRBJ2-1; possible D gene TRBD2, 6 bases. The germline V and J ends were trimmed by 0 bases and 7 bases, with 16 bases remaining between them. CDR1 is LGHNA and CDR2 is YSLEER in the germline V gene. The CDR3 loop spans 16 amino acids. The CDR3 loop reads CASSQDWRGVTNEQFF. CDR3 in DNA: TGCGCCAGCAGCCAAGATTGGCGGGGAGTCACAAATGAGCAGTTCTTC.

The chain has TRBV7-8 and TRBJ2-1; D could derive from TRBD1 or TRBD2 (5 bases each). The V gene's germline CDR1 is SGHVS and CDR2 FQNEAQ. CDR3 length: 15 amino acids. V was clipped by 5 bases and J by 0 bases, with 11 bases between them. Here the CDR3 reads CASSRTGTSYNEQFF. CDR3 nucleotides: TGTGCCAGCAGCCGGACCGGGACCTCCTACAATGAGCAGTTCTTC.

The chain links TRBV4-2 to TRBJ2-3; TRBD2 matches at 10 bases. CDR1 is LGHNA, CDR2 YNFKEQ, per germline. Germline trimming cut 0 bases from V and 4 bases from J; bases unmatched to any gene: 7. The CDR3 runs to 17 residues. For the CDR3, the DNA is TGTGCCAGCAGCCAAGATCTGAGCGGGGGGGCCCCAGATACGCAGTATTTT. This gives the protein CASSQDLSGGAPDTQYF.

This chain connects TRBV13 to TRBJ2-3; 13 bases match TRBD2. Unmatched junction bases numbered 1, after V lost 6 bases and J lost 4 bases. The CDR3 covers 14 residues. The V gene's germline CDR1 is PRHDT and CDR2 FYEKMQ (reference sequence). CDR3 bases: TGTGCCAGCAGAACTAGCGGGGGGGCAGATACGCAGTATTTT. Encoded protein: CASRTSGGADTQYF.